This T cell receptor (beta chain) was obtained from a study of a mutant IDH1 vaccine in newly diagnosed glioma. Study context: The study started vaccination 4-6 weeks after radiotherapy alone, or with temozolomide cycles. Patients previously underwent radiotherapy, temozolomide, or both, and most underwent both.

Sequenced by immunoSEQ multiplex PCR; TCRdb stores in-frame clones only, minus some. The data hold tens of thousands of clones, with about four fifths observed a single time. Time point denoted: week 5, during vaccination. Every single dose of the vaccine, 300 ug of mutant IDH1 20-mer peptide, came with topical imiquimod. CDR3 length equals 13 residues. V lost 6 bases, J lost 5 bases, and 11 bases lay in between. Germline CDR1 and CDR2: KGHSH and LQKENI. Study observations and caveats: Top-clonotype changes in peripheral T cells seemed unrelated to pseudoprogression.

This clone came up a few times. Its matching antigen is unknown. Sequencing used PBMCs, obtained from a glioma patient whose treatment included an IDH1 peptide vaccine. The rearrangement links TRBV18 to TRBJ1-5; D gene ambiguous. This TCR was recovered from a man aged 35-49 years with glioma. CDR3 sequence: CASSPAQDQPQHF. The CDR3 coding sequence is TGTGCCAGCTCCCCTGCACAAGATCAGCCCCAGCATTTT.